The present entry profiles one T cell receptor beta chain with its context. Its antigen is unknown. This CDR3 has 17 amino acids. Looked up from germline, CDR1 is MDHEN and CDR2 is SYDVKM. The sample originates from a study of CXCR3-negative and CXCR3-positive naive CD8 T cells. Study findings and constraints: Comparison of naive cells showed more hydrophobic TRB CDR3s in CXCR3-positive than in CXCR3-negative naive cells. CXCR3 expression dropped partially after cryopreservation, and most assays relied on fresh PBMCs. TCR strength was inferred from TRB CDR3 properties, while surface CD5 was comparable between naive subsets. Comparably high diversity marked both naive subsets, whereas memory CD8+ cells had much lower diversity. TRBV-TRBJ usage matched between naive CXCR3-negative and CXCR3-positive cells but not between memory cells.

The authors prepared UMI-labeled TRB cDNA libraries by 5' RACE. TCRdb reworked the 5' RACE reads into one entry per CDR3 protein, no DNA. The table for this sample gives about 130,000 distinct CDR3 sequences. This receptor was identified in a human donor in good health. Some clones in this sample may be carry-over from other donors' samples. Sequenced material: naive CXCR3+ CD8+ T cells from blood. Indicated subset: CD45RO-CCR7+CD27+CD95- naive CD8+ T cells expressing CXCR3 (TNR3+). The chain combines TRBV28 with TRBJ2-7; TCRdb designates TRBD2, a call that cannot be tested without DNA. CDR3 region: CASSHPGLAATNYEQYF.